This T cell receptor (beta chain) was obtained from a study of blood T cell repertoires in COVID-19. Study as a whole: Sites across the United States, Italy and Spain contributed samples from acute and convalescent COVID-19.

Trimming cost V 7 bases and J 1 base; bases outside gene matches: 8. The CDR3 loop spans 16 amino acids. Germline V gene data show CDR1 as SNHLY and CDR2 as FYNNEI. As handled by the study authors: Amplification with reference gene primers provided the estimates of nucleated cell counts. Measured with immunoSEQ multiplex PCR; TCRdb has only the in-frame clones, and not every one. The V and J calls and clone size are taken from that table; D and trimming were inferred from the DNA. The sample carries tens of thousands of clones, about nine tenths recorded once. Source material: peripheral blood. The receptor was derived from a woman at least 80 years old with acute or convalescent COVID-19. This rearrangement joins TRBV2 to TRBJ2-1, with 9 bases that match TRBD2. The CDR3 protein is CASKTGLAQSYNEQFF. The CDR3 DNA sequence: TGTGCCAGCAAGACCGGACTAGCGCAGTCCTACAATGAGCAGTTCTTC.